Below, 26 T cell receptor beta chains from the same sample are listed, as sequenced in a study of control samples from healthy donors and cancer patients. The data were produced by immunoSEQ multiplex PCR, yet TCRdb's version contains in-frame clones alone and is incomplete. The table lists roughly 86,000 clones, 91% of them singletons. What was sequenced was blood. Receptor source: a man aged 30 to 39 in good health.

The chain employs TRBV29-1 and TRBJ2-7; 12 bases are shared with TRBD2. The CDR3 has 17 amino acids. V lost 0 bases to trimming and J lost 0 bases; unmatched junction nucleotides: 6. The germline V gene encodes CDR1 SQVTM and CDR2 ANQGSEA. The CDR3 DNA sequence: TGCAGCGTTGAAGATCCCGGACTAGCGGGGCCCTCCTACGAGCAGTACTTC. This gives the protein CSVEDPGLAGPSYEQYF.

This chain links TRBV6-2 or TRBV6-3 with TRBJ2-3; TRBD1 matches 9 bases. In germline, CDR1 is MNHEY, CDR2 SVGEGT. The trim removed 0 bases at V and 6 bases at J, leaving 7 bases unmatched. There are 16 residues in the CDR3. CDR3 DNA: TGTGCCAGCAGTTACTCAGGGACAGGGTCTCGGGATACGCAGTATTTT. Encoded protein: CASSYSGTGSRDTQYF.

The V gene is TRBV18, the J gene TRBJ2-7, with 7 bases matching TRBD2. The germline CDR1 and CDR2 sequences are KGHSH and LQKENI. This CDR3 has 15 amino acids. V trimming: 8 bases; J trimming: 0 bases; junction bases outside the gene matches: 10. CDR3 protein: CASAPSGLSSYEQYF. CDR3 DNA sequence: TGTGCCAGCGCCCCTAGCGGCTTGAGCTCCTACGAGCAGTACTTC. Full variable domain (remainder filled in from reference TRBV18 and TRBJ2-7): NAGVMQNPRHLVRRRGQEARLRCSPMKGHSHVYWYRQLPEEGLKFMVYLQKENIIDESGMPKERFSAEFPKEGPSILRIQQVVRGDSAAYFCASAPSGLSSYEQYFGPGTRLTVT.

This chain uses TRBV5-4 with TRBJ2-3; no clear D gene. In germline, CDR1 is SGHNT, CDR2 YYREEE (reference sequence). The ends were cut back, 0 bases at V and 4 bases at J, with 18 bases in the middle. CDR3 length: 17 amino acids. The CDR3 DNA sequence: TGTGCCAGCAGCTTGGGACGAAAATTAGCCAGCGCAGATACGCAGTATTTT. Residues: CASSLGRKLASADTQYF. Full variable domain (remainder filled in from reference TRBV5-4 and TRBJ2-3): ETGVTQSPTHLIKTRGQQVTLRCSSQSGHNTVSWYQQALGQGPQFIFQYYREEENGRGNFPPRFSGLQFPNYSSELNVNALELDDSALYLCASSLGRKLASADTQYFGPGTRLTVL.

The V gene is TRBV18, the J gene TRBJ2-4; D is uncertain. CDR1 and CDR2 from the germline V gene are KGHSH and LQKENI. Trimming stripped 3 bases from V and 6 bases from J, with 15 bases between. The CDR3 spans 15 residues. As DNA, the CDR3 is TGTGCCAGCTCACCGGAAGGGTCCCGGTCAAACATTCAGTACTTC. Translated: CASSPEGSRSNIQYF.

This sequence joins TRBV5-1 and TRBJ2-5, with unresolved D. CDR1 is SGHRS, CDR2 YFSETQ, per germline. This CDR3 contains 14 residues. V shed 3 bases and J shed 4 bases, with 13 bases lying between them. CDR3 sequence (DNA): TGCGCCAGCAGCTACAACAGAGGTGGAGAGACCCAGTACTTC. Residues: CASSYNRGGETQYF. Drawing the rest from reference TRBV5-1 and TRBJ2-5, the complete variable domain is KAGVTQTPRYLIKTRGQQVTLSCSPISGHRSVSWYQQTPGQGLQFLFEYFSETQRNKGNFPGRFSGRQFSNSRSEMNVSTLELGDSALYLCASSYNRGGETQYFGPGTRLLVL.

J is TRBJ2-1 and V is TRBV7-8, with 9 bases fitting TRBD1. Germline CDR1 SGHVS, CDR2 FQNEAQ. The junction had 5 bases not matched to a gene; V was cut back by 9 bases and J by 2 bases. This CDR3 is 14 amino acids long. The CDR3 spells CASTGTGTYNEQFF. The CDR3 nucleotides are TGTGCCAGTACCGGGACAGGGACCTACAATGAGCAGTTCTTC.

As concerns this clone: One end of the junction is discordant with germline, which a read error may explain. The rearrangement uses TRBV28 and TRBJ1-2, with D unresolved. Looked up from germline, CDR1 is MDHEN and CDR2 is SYDVKM. This CDR3 has 11 residues. CDR3 in amino acids: CAGSSGIGYTF. CDR3 DNA: TGTGCCGGCAGTTCAGGAATCGGCTACACCTTC.

This clone was found a few times. The chain uses TRBV6-5 and TRBJ2-3; possibly TRBD1 for D (5 bases). The germline CDR1 and CDR2 sequences are MNHEY and SVGAGI. This CDR3 is built from 12 residues. V was shortened by 9 bases and J by 3 bases, with 10 bases between the two germline ends. CDR3 residues: CASDPGTDTQYF. CDR3 DNA sequence: TGTGCCAGTGACCCAGGGACAGATACGCAGTATTTT.

The CDR3 coding sequence is TGTGCCAGCAGTATTCTAGTCGGGACTAGCGGGATTCAGGGAGATACGCAGTATTTT. It is translated as CASSILVGTSGIQGDTQYF. The V call is TRBV27, the J call TRBJ2-3; 13 bases are a match to TRBD2. CDR3 length: 19 amino acids. V trimming: 5 bases; J trimming: 5 bases; junction bases outside the gene matches: 16. Germline assignment: CDR1 MNHEY and CDR2 SMNVEV (reference sequence).

A few counts support this clone. V and J are TRBV7-9 and TRBJ2-5, with 11 bases that match TRBD2. This CDR3 has 15 amino acids. Germline CDR1 reads SEHNR; CDR2 reads FQNEAQ (reference sequence). The junction had 5 bases not matched to a gene; V was cut back by 5 bases and J by 3 bases. CDR3 nucleotide sequence: TGTGCCAGCAGCCTGGGGACTAGCGGCAAAGAGACCCAGTACTTC. Translation: CASSLGTSGKETQYF. Supplemented by reference TRBV7-9 and TRBJ2-5, the full variable domain reads DTGVSQNPRHKITKRGQNVTFRCDPISEHNRLYWYRQTLGQGPEFLTYFQNEAQLEKSRLLSDRFSAERPKGSFSTLEIQRTEQGDSAMYLCASSLGTSGKETQYFGPGTRLLVL.

V gene TRBV24-1 combines with J gene TRBJ2-3; 9 bases are shared with TRBD2. The CDR3 sequence is 16 residues long. Germline CDR1 is KGHDR and CDR2 is SFDVKD. J gave up 4 bases and V 2 bases, and 6 bases lay outside the gene matches. CDR3 bases: TGTGCCACCAGTGATTCTGGGACTAGCATCGCAGATACGCAGTATTTT. Translated: CATSDSGTSIADTQYF.

The rearrangement uses TRBV30 and TRBJ1-3; 10 nucleotides line up with TRBD1. V shed 3 bases, J shed 0 bases, and the junction held 5 bases outside the gene matches. Germline CDR1 is GTSNPN and CDR2 is SVGIG (reference sequence). The CDR3 has 16 amino acids. The chain's CDR3 is CAWSFRDRGSGNTIYF. In DNA, the CDR3 is TGTGCCTGGAGCTTCAGGGACAGGGGCTCTGGAAACACCATATATTTT.

The rearrangement joins TRBV19 to TRBJ1-4, with TRBD1 identical over 7 bases. J gave up 7 bases and V 5 bases, and 10 bases lay outside the gene matches. The CDR3 is made up of 15 amino acids. CDR1 is LNHDA, CDR2 SQIVND, per germline (reference sequence). CDR3 loop: CASSAMTGLGEKLFF. As DNA, the CDR3 is TGTGCCAGTAGTGCAATGACAGGGCTAGGTGAAAAACTGTTTTTT.

The chain joins TRBV20-1 to TRBJ2-1; maybe TRBD2 (5 bases). This CDR3 spans 11 amino acids. Germline values: CDR1 DFQATT, CDR2 SNEGSKA (reference sequence). V was trimmed by 1 base and J by 9 bases, leaving 7 bases between them. In nucleotides, the CDR3 is TGCAGTGCTAGAGGCGGAGGTGAGCAGTTCTTC. It yields the protein CSARGGGEQFF.

This chain links TRBV3-1 (or the pseudogene TRBV3-2) with TRBJ2-2; tentatively, D is TRBD1 (6 bases). The germline gives CDR1 LGHDT, CDR2 YNNKEL (reference sequence). This CDR3 region has 16 residues. V was pared by 4 bases and J by 5 bases, with 17 bases between. The CDR3 nucleotides read TGTGCCAGCAGCCTTGTCAGGGGAATTGGGACCGGGGAGCTGTTTTTT. Translation gives CASSLVRGIGTGELFF.

This clone was found once. The chain joins TRBV10-2 to TRBJ1-3; no clear D. The CDR3 sequence is 14 residues long. V was cut by 6 bases and J by 1 base, with 10 bases left in between. The germline V gene has CDR1 WSHSY and CDR2 SAAADI. Here the CDR3 reads CASSPAGSGNTIYF. The CDR3 DNA reads TGCGCCAGCAGCCCGGCGGGGTCTGGAAACACCATATATTTT.

This chain connects TRBV28 to TRBJ1-5; D is undetermined. V gave up 2 bases and J gave up 0 bases, with 8 bases separating them. This CDR3 contains 15 residues. From germline, CDR1 is MDHEN and CDR2 SYDVKM. CDR3 in DNA: TGTGCCAGCAGTTTACCCGGACTTAGCAATCAGCCCCAGCATTTT. Amino acid sequence: CASSLPGLSNQPQHF.

The chain carries TRBV25-1 and TRBJ1-1; D gene ambiguous. Deletions cut 6 bases from V and 2 bases from J, with 10 bases between. Per the germline V gene, CDR1 is MGHDK and CDR2 is SYGVNS. This CDR3 contains 13 residues. CDR3 nucleotides: TGTGCCAGCAGCACCCCCCAAAACACTGAAGCTTTCTTT. Translation gives CASSTPQNTEAFF.

The rearrangement links TRBV3-1 (or the pseudogene TRBV3-2) to TRBJ2-7, with D possibly being TRBD1 (6 bases). The CDR3 length is 14 residues. CDR1 LGHDT and CDR2 YNNKEL come from the germline V gene (reference sequence). With 4 bases removed from V and 2 bases from J, the gap between germline ends came to 12 bases. CDR3 nucleotide sequence: TGTGCCAGCAGCCGGGGGACACTTGCCTACGAGCAGTACTTC. Protein: CASSRGTLAYEQYF.

The chain is built from TRBV6-5 and TRBJ1-5; no clear D gene. Germline-derived CDR1 and CDR2 are MNHEY and SVGAGI. V was clipped by 4 bases and J by 3 bases, with 4 bases between them. This CDR3 is 12 amino acids long. In DNA form, the CDR3 reads TGTGCCAGCAGTTCCGCCAATCAGCCCCAGCATTTT. It is translated as CASSSANQPQHF.

The CDR3 loop is CASSHSRDSYEQYF. The CDR3 DNA reads as TGCGCCAGCAGCCACAGCCGGGACTCCTACGAGCAGTACTTC. The rearrangement uses TRBV4-3 and TRBJ2-7; D may be TRBD2 (5 bases). The germline gives CDR1 LGHNA, CDR2 YSLEER. The CDR3 length is 14 residues. The V end was cut by 3 bases, the J end by 0 bases, with 9 bases between.

The chain recombines TRBV21-1 with TRBJ1-5. TRBV21-1 is described as a pseudogene. The CDR3 consists of 15 residues. CDR3: CASRLRDLGNQPQHF. CDR3 DNA: TGTGCCAGCAGACTCCGGGACTTAGGCAATCAGCCCCAGCATTTT.

This clone has more than one count but fewer than ten. V gene TRBV12-3 or TRBV12-4 combines with J gene TRBJ1-4; TRBD1 is a possible D gene (5 bases). Trimming took off 3 bases at V and 11 bases at J, with 7 bases between the two ends. This CDR3 has 11 amino acids. This chain's CDR3 is CASSFGGKLFF. Written as DNA, the CDR3 is TGTGCCAGCAGTTTCGGGGGGAAACTGTTTTTT.

V gene TRBV28 combines with J gene TRBJ1-1; D ambiguous. Germline V lookup: CDR1 MDHEN, CDR2 SYDVKM. There are 18 residues in the CDR3. V was cut by 5 bases and J by 3 bases, with 25 bases left in between. The DNA of the CDR3 is TGTGCCAGCAGTGGGCGAGGGCTGGCAGGTAAGATGCACACTGAAGCTTTCTTT. This sequence encodes CASSGRGLAGKMHTEAFF.

The chain couples TRBV2 to TRBJ1-5; D perhaps matches TRBD1 (6 bases). V was trimmed by 0 bases and J by 0 bases, leaving 12 bases between them. The CDR3 spans 17 residues. Germline loops: CDR1 SNHLY, CDR2 FYNNEI. In DNA form, the CDR3 reads TGTGCCAGCAGTGAAGCGCCGGGACACGGTAGCAATCAGCCCCAGCATTTT. It specifies CASSEAPGHGSNQPQHF.